This T cell receptor beta chain was identified in a study of blood T cell repertoires in COVID-19. The data were produced by immunoSEQ multiplex PCR, yet TCRdb's version contains in-frame clones alone and is incomplete. The profile shows fewer than 150,000 clones, almost 85% of them singletons. Germline assignment: CDR1 MGHDK and CDR2 SYGVNS. With V trimmed by 4 bases and J by 8 bases, 4 bases remained unmatched. The CDR3 totals 13 residues. The sample was peripheral blood. This TCR derives from a human donor in a cohort sampled during active COVID-19. The rearrangement links TRBV25-1 to TRBJ2-7; the match to TRBD2 covers 11 bases. The CDR3 region has the DNA TGTGCCAGCAGTGTATCGACTAGCGGGAAGCAGTACTTC. It translates to CASSVSTSGKQYF.